These 32 T cell receptor beta chains came from one sample sequenced in a study of cytomegalovirus exposure and HLA in healthy donors. PCR employed 60 Vbeta and 13 Jbeta primers. The table came from immunoSEQ multiplex PCR; TCRdb's copy has only in-frame clones and leaves some out. The sample holds under 70,000 clones; approximately 71% are singletons and the top ten take approximately 2.2%. Sequenced material: PBMCs. The receptors here all came from a woman in her 30s in good health and CMV-seronegative.

The chain has TRBV6-1 and TRBJ2-3; 13 bases fit TRBD2. With 6 bases clipped from V and 6 bases from J, the junction kept 3 bases outside the gene matches. Germline CDR1 MNHNS, CDR2 SASEGT. This CDR3 has 14 amino acids. The CDR3 DNA follows: TGTGCCAGCAGCTTGGGACTAGCGGGGGATACGCAGTATTTT. Amino acids: CASSLGLAGDTQYF.

This chain uses TRBV2 with TRBJ1-5; TRBD1 might be the D (5 bases). V shed 7 bases and J shed 4 bases, with 11 bases lying between them. The V gene's germline CDR1 is SNHLY and CDR2 FYNNEI. The CDR3 totals 13 residues. The CDR3 DNA reads as TGTGCCAGCATTGGGGGACTGAATCAGCCCCAGCATTTT. Translating gives CASIGGLNQPQHF.

The chain has TRBV10-3 and TRBJ2-1, with 9 bases identical to TRBD1. Losses at the gene ends were 4 bases for V and 1 base for J; bases not matched to a gene: 2. This CDR3 comprises 15 residues. Germline V gene lookup returns CDR1 ENHRY and CDR2 SYGVKD. CDR3 DNA sequence: TGTGCCATCAGTGGCGGACAGGGGTCCTACAATGAGCAGTTCTTC. It yields the protein CAISGGQGSYNEQFF.

This clone was observed at least ten times. The gene calls are TRBV10-3 and TRBJ2-7, with 7 positions matching TRBD1. V gave up 10 bases and J gave up 0 bases; unmatched junction bases: 6. The CDR3 spans 13 residues. The V gene's germline CDR1 is ENHRY and CDR2 SYGVKD. CDR3 amino acids: CATGQINSYEQYF. CDR3 coding DNA: TGTGCCACGGGACAGATTAACTCCTACGAGCAGTACTTC.

The chain couples TRBV10-3 to TRBJ2-6; D is perhaps TRBD1 (6 bases). V dropped 10 bases and J dropped 7 bases, with 17 bases sitting between them. The CDR3 spans 14 residues. Germline V gives CDR1 ENHRY, CDR2 SYGVKD. In DNA form, the CDR3 reads TGTGCCAGCAAACAGGGTCTAGGTGCCAACGTCCTGACTTTC. Translation: CASKQGLGANVLTF.

This rearrangement joins TRBV27 to TRBJ1-1; D not resolved. The germline CDR1 and CDR2 sequences are MNHEY and SMNVEV (reference sequence). V lost 5 bases and J lost 4, with 14 bases in between. The CDR3 is 14 residues long. The CDR3, as DNA: TGTGCCAGCAGTCCCCACGGGGAGGGCACTGAAGCTTTCTTT. Translating gives CASSPHGEGTEAFF.

This clone was observed a handful of times. The chain combines TRBV10-3 with TRBJ1-2; D possibly corresponds to TRBD1 (6 bases). Between the trimmed V and J ends, which lost 6 bases and 6 bases, there was a span of 14 bases. The CDR3 length is 13 residues. Germline V gives CDR1 ENHRY, CDR2 SYGVKD. CDR3 residues: CAIRDDRLNGYTF. The CDR3 nucleotides are TGTGCCATCAGGGATGACAGGTTAAATGGCTACACCTTC.

This clone was observed a single time. The missing conserved phenylalanine or tryptophan at the end of this CDR3 makes a read error likely. V usage is TRBV25-1 and J usage is TRBJ2-4, with a weak D call TRBD1 (5 bases). Germline V CDR1 and CDR2: MGHDK, SYGVNS. The CDR3 is 14 residues long. V lost 3 bases and J lost 7, with 13 bases in between. CDR3 protein: CASSDRQGLNIQYL. Here the CDR3 DNA reads TGTGCCAGCAGTGATAGGCAGGGTCTGAACATTCAGTACCTC.

This clone has just one count. The chain employs TRBV18 and TRBJ2-7; D possibly corresponds to TRBD2 (6 bases). This CDR3 region has 13 residues. Germline V gene data show CDR1 as KGHSH and CDR2 as LQKENI. The germline V and J ends were trimmed by 3 bases and 5 bases, with 11 bases remaining between them. CDR3 DNA: TGTGCCAGCTCACCCTGGGGGAGGCACGAGCAGTACTTC. This translates into CASSPWGRHEQYF.

V gene TRBV2 combines with J gene TRBJ2-1; 8 nucleotides align to TRBD2. V lost 5 bases and J lost 9; bases outside the gene matches: 12. CDR3 length: 15 amino acids. Germline V gene lookup returns CDR1 SNHLY and CDR2 FYNNEI. DNA for the CDR3: TGTGCCAGCAGTCCGGGACTAGGTTTATCGTCTGAGCAGTTCTTC. Its translation: CASSPGLGLSSEQFF.

The chain joins TRBV28 to TRBJ1-1; 7 bases fit TRBD1. The germline V gene encodes CDR1 MDHEN and CDR2 SYDVKM. V lost 1 base to trimming and J lost 1 base; unmatched junction nucleotides: 9. CDR3 size: 17 residues. The CDR3, as DNA: TGTGCCAGCAGTTTATACCCCCAGACAGGGACGAACACTGAAGCTTTCTTT. Residues: CASSLYPQTGTNTEAFF.

V gene TRBV28 combines with J gene TRBJ2-3; 10 nucleotides line up with TRBD1. The trim removed 3 bases at V and 1 base at J, leaving 1 base unmatched. Germline values: CDR1 MDHEN, CDR2 SYDVKM. The CDR3 contains 15 residues. Here the CDR3 DNA reads TGTGCCAGCAGTTTGGGGACAGGGGGCACAGATACGCAGTATTTT. Amino acids: CASSLGTGGTDTQYF.

The chain links TRBV28 to TRBJ2-3; D is possibly TRBD2 (6 bases). This CDR3 comprises 14 residues. CDR1 is MDHEN and CDR2 is SYDVKM in the germline V gene. Trimming stripped 6 bases from V and 0 bases from J, with 10 bases between. The CDR3 sequence: CASREGLSTDTQYF. CDR3 nucleotide sequence: TGTGCCAGCAGGGAGGGACTTAGCACAGATACGCAGTATTTT. Filled out from reference TRBV28 and TRBJ2-3, the complete variable domain reads DVKVTQSSRYLVKRTGEKVFLECVQDMDHENMFWYRQDPGLGLRLIYFSYDVKMKEKGDIPEGYSVSREKKERFSLILESASTNQTSMYLCASREGLSTDTQYFGPGTRLTVL.

The chain uses TRBV6-1 and TRBJ1-2; 7 bases line up with TRBD1. CDR1 and CDR2 from the germline V gene are MNHNS and SASEGT. Losses at the gene ends were 6 bases for V and 4 bases for J; bases not matched to a gene: 8. The CDR3 is 14 residues long. In nucleotides, the CDR3 is TGTGCCAGCAGCCTTGGACAGGTGTTCTATGGCTACACCTTC. Translation gives CASSLGQVFYGYTF.

V usage is TRBV6-1 and J usage is TRBJ2-3; 7 bases align to TRBD2. V was clipped by 6 bases and J by 2 bases; unmatched bases: 5. The CDR3 covers 14 residues. Germline CDR1 MNHNS, CDR2 SASEGT. CDR3 residues: CASRKGGHTDTQYF. Written as DNA, the CDR3 is TGTGCCAGCAGGAAGGGAGGGCACACAGATACGCAGTATTTT.

This clone was seen only once. The chain carries TRBV30 and TRBJ1-1, with a weak D call TRBD1 (6 bases). The CDR3 has 13 residues. The V gene lost 2 bases and the J gene lost 2 bases, with 9 bases spanning the gap. Germline values: CDR1 GTSNPN, CDR2 SVGIG (reference sequence). The CDR3 DNA reads as TGTGCCTGGAGTTTACAGGGTAACACTGAAGCTTTCTTT. Its translation is CAWSLQGNTEAFF. The full variable domain, in which reference TRBV30 and TRBJ1-1 provide the parts outside the CDR3, is SQTIHQWPATLVQPVGSPLSLECTVEGTSNPNLYWYRQAAGRGLQLLFYSVGIGQISSEVPQNLSASRPQDRQFILSSKKLLLSDSGFYLCAWSLQGNTEAFFGQGTRLTVV.

In this sample, this clone turned up a few times. The J gene is TRBJ1-2, the V gene TRBV7-9, with a tentative D call TRBD1 (6 bases). Germline CDR1 reads SEHNR; CDR2 reads FQNEAQ (reference sequence). V was clipped by 5 bases and J by 0 bases, with 10 bases between them. The CDR3 has 14 residues. Here the CDR3 reads CASSPRDTNYGYTF. Here the CDR3 DNA reads TGTGCCAGCAGCCCCCGGGACACTAACTATGGCTACACCTTC.

As to this clone: Mismatch with germline at one junction end may stem from a read error. The gene calls are TRBV7-9 and TRBJ2-3; TRBD2 might be the D (7 bases). Germline values: CDR1 SEHNR, CDR2 FQNEAQ (reference sequence). The CDR3 runs to 16 residues. The CDR3 reads CSSSFRGGGPGDTQYF. The CDR3 nucleotides are TGTTCCAGCAGCTTCCGAGGGGGGGGGCCGGGAGATACGCAGTATTTT.

The chain combines TRBV7-2 with TRBJ2-3; weak D call: TRBD2 (6 bases). The germline V gene has CDR1 SGHTA and CDR2 FQGNSA. CDR3 length equals 12 residues. V was trimmed by 1 base and J by 9 bases, leaving 8 bases between them. In DNA form, the CDR3 reads TGTGCCAGCAGCTTAGTTCGGGGGACGCAGTATTTT. It encodes CASSLVRGTQYF. Combining the CDR3 with reference TRBV7-2 and TRBJ2-3 gives the whole variable domain GAGVSQSPSNKVTEKGKDVELRCDPISGHTALYWYRQSLGQGLEFLIYFQGNSAPDKSGLPSDRFSAERTGGSVSTLTIQRTQQEDSAVYLCASSLVRGTQYFGPGTRLTVL.

The CDR3 nucleotides read TGTGCCAGCAGTTACTCATTCCAGGGGGCAAGCACTGAAGCTTTCTTT. Its translation is CASSYSFQGASTEAFF. This chain joins TRBV6-6 and TRBJ1-1, with 8 bases fitting TRBD1. There are 16 residues in the CDR3. J was trimmed by 4 bases and V by 0 bases; bases with no gene match: 7. From germline, CDR1 is MNHNY and CDR2 SVGAGI (reference sequence).

The chain recombines TRBV7-3 with TRBJ2-6; perhaps TRBD2 as D (5 bases). The CDR3 totals 14 residues. Deletions cut 2 bases from V and 3 bases from J, with 5 bases between. CDR1 and CDR2 from the germline V gene are SGHTA and FQGTGA. This CDR3 is CASSLRGGANVLTF. DNA of the CDR3: TGTGCCAGCAGCTTACGGGGTGGGGCCAACGTCCTGACTTTC.

The V and J genes are TRBV6-5 and TRBJ2-6, with no clear D. The CDR3 covers 15 residues. Germline CDR1 MNHEY, CDR2 SVGAGI. V lost 6 bases and J lost 1, with 10 bases in between. The CDR3 protein is CASRPTVSGANVLTF. The CDR3 DNA reads TGTGCCAGCAGACCTACAGTATCTGGGGCCAACGTCCTGACTTTC.

The chain links TRBV6-6 to TRBJ1-2; the D is unclear. V lost 0 bases to trimming and J lost 7 bases, with 15 bases between them. This CDR3 comprises 15 residues. From germline, CDR1 is MNHNY and CDR2 SVGAGI (reference sequence). The CDR3, as DNA: TGTGCCAGCAGTTACTCGAGGCAGAGGCTGGGTGGCTACACCTTC. Protein product: CASSYSRQRLGGYTF.

The V call is TRBV2, the J call TRBJ2-6, with a tentative D call TRBD1 (6 bases). Between the trimmed V and J ends, which lost 6 bases and 2 bases, there was a span of 11 bases. CDR3 length equals 15 residues. CDR1 and CDR2 (germline): SNHLY, FYNNEI. The CDR3 DNA is TGTGCCAGCAGCATACCAGGGGCTGGGGCCAACGTCCTGACTTTC. It is translated as CASSIPGAGANVLTF.

This chain joins TRBV7-8 and TRBJ1-4; TRBD1 is a possible D gene (6 bases). This CDR3 comprises 10 residues. Trimming took off 5 bases at V and 15 bases at J, with 10 bases between the two ends. Germline V lookup: CDR1 SGHVS, CDR2 FQNEAQ. The CDR3 protein is CASSPWTVFF. CDR3 bases: TGTGCCAGCAGCCCCTGGACAGTGTTTTTT.

V and J are TRBV5-6 and TRBJ2-3, with D perhaps matching TRBD2 (6 bases). Germline-derived CDR1 and CDR2 are SGHDT and YYEEEE. This CDR3 contains 14 residues. With 2 bases removed from V and 5 bases from J, the gap between germline ends came to 12 bases. The chain's CDR3 is CASSFLGGVDTQYF. The CDR3 nucleotides are TGTGCCAGCAGCTTTCTGGGCGGGGTAGATACGCAGTATTTT.

V and J are TRBV2 and TRBJ1-6; 9 nucleotides line up with TRBD1. Germline trimming cut 6 bases from V and 10 bases from J; bases unmatched to any gene: 10. CDR3 length equals 15 residues. Germline CDR1 and CDR2: SNHLY and FYNNEI. The CDR3 loop is CASSTNRGRESPLHF. The CDR3 bases are TGTGCCAGCAGCACCAACAGGGGGCGAGAATCACCCCTCCACTTT. Based on the CDR3 plus reference TRBV2 and TRBJ1-6, the full variable domain is EPEVTQTPSHQVTQMGQEVILRCVPISNHLYFYWYRQILGQKVEFLVSFYNNEISEKSEIFDDQFSVERPDGSNFTLKIRSTKLEDSAMYFCASSTNRGRESPLHFGNGTRLTVT.

The chain carries TRBV28 and TRBJ2-4, with D possibly matching TRBD2 (6 bases). Germline V lookup: CDR1 MDHEN, CDR2 SYDVKM. Trimming shortened V by 5 bases and J by 8 bases, and 13 bases separated the two germline ends. CDR3 length: 13 residues. The CDR3 protein is CASSTGRRDIQYF. CDR3 DNA sequence: TGTGCCAGCAGTACCGGCAGGAGGGACATTCAGTACTTC. Full variable domain (missing parts from reference TRBV28 and TRBJ2-4): DVKVTQSSRYLVKRTGEKVFLECVQDMDHENMFWYRQDPGLGLRLIYFSYDVKMKEKGDIPEGYSVSREKKERFSLILESASTNQTSMYLCASSTGRRDIQYFGAGTRLSVL.

V usage is TRBV5-6 and J usage is TRBJ2-3; D is possibly TRBD1 (5 bases). From germline, CDR1 is SGHDT and CDR2 YYEEEE. The CDR3 runs 15 residues. Trimming cost V 0 bases and J 5 bases, with 13 bases left between them. CDR3 sequence: CASSLDSGAIDTQYF. DNA for the CDR3: TGTGCCAGCAGCTTGGATAGTGGGGCAATAGATACGCAGTATTTT.

The chain combines TRBV5-8 with TRBJ2-7; TRBD2 matches at 12 bases. CDR3 size: 15 residues. From germline, CDR1 is SGHTS and CDR2 YDEGEE. Unmatched junction bases numbered 4, after V lost 3 bases and J lost 3 bases. The CDR3 DNA is TGTGCCAGCAGCTCCCGACTAGCGGGGGTCTACGAGCAGTACTTC. Translated: CASSSRLAGVYEQYF.

The chain employs TRBV7-2 and TRBJ1-6; possible D gene TRBD1, 6 bases. V lost 6 bases and J 7 bases, leaving 16 bases between the germline ends. The CDR3 extends over 15 amino acids. The germline gives CDR1 SGHTA, CDR2 FQGNSA. This chain's CDR3 is CASREEDSQNSPLHF. Written as DNA, the CDR3 is TGTGCCAGCAGAGAAGAGGACAGTCAAAATTCACCCCTCCACTTT.

The chain has TRBV21-1 and TRBJ1-2. TRBV21-1 is noted as a pseudogene. This CDR3 region has 15 residues. CDR3 loop: CASRTPAEEDYGYTF. The CDR3 nucleotides are TGTGCCAGCAGGACACCGGCCGAGGAGGACTATGGCTACACCTTC.